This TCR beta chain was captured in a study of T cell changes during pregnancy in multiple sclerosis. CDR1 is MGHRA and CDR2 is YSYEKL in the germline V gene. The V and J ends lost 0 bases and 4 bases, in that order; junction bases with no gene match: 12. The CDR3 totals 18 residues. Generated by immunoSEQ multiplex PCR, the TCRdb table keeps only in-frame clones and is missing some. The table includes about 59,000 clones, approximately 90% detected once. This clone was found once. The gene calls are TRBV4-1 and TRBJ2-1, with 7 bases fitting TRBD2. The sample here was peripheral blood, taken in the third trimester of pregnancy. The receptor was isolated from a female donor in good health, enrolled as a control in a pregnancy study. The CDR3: CASSQEGVVQRGYNEQFF. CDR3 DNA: TGCGCCAGCAGCCAAGAAGGGGTTGTGCAGCGGGGATACAATGAGCAGTTCTTC.